The rows below give T cell receptor beta chains drawn from one sample of a study of cytomegalovirus exposure and HLA in healthy donors. Measured with immunoSEQ multiplex PCR; TCRdb has only the in-frame clones, and not every one. The sample has some 180,000 clones, 75% to 85% seen once. Sequencing input: PBMCs. Source of these receptors: a man younger than 35 in good health and CMV-seronegative. The CDR3 runs from the conserved cysteine through the conserved F or W. D genes are given only for firm matches. Part of the rows lack a size; the others show once, few, many or a class for expanded clones.

d_call: .
j_call: TRBJ1-6
clone_size: few
v_call: TRBV4-3
cdr3_aa: CASSKVTGNNSPLHF
cdr3_nt: TGCGCCAGCAGCAAGGTAACAGGGAATAATTCACCCCTCCACTTT

d_call: TRBD1
j_call: TRBJ1-1
clone_size: .
v_call: TRBV4-3
cdr3_aa: CASSQEGDRGALGNTEAFF
cdr3_nt: TGCGCCAGCAGCCAAGAAGGGGACAGAGGCGCCCTTGGGAACACTGAAGCTTTCTTT

d_call: .
j_call: TRBJ1-5
clone_size: .
v_call: TRBV28
cdr3_aa: CASSLGGRGDQPQHF
cdr3_nt: TGTGCCAGCAGTTTAGGGGGCAGGGGTGATCAGCCCCAGCATTTT

d_call: TRBD1
j_call: TRBJ1-1
clone_size: .
v_call: TRBV25-1
cdr3_aa: CASRGGNTEAFF
cdr3_nt: TGTGCCAGCAGAGGGGGCAACACTGAAGCTTTCTTT

d_call: TRBD1
j_call: TRBJ1-2
clone_size: .
v_call: TRBV6-1
cdr3_aa: CASSEPRTGSYGYTF
cdr3_nt: TGTGCCAGCAGTGAGCCTCGGACAGGGAGCTATGGCTACACCTTC

d_call: .
j_call: TRBJ1-1
clone_size: .
v_call: TRBV7-3
cdr3_aa: CASSTTGNTEAFF
cdr3_nt: TGTGCCAGCAGCACCACAGGAAACACTGAAGCTTTCTTT

d_call: TRBD1
j_call: TRBJ1-6
clone_size: .
v_call: TRBV19
cdr3_aa: CASSRDRGNSPLHF
cdr3_nt: TGTGCCAGTAGTAGGGACAGGGGGAATTCACCCCTCCACTTT

d_call: .
j_call: TRBJ2-1
clone_size: .
v_call: TRBV5-1
cdr3_aa: CASSYKLGGYNEQFF
cdr3_nt: TGCGCCAGCAGCTACAAACTAGGGGGATACAATGAGCAGTTCTTC

d_call: .
j_call: TRBJ2-2
clone_size: .
v_call: TRBV7-3
cdr3_aa: CASSLIPGGTGGELFF
cdr3_nt: TGTGCCAGCAGCCTAATACCCGGAGGGACCGGAGGGGAGCTGTTTTTT

d_call: .
j_call: TRBJ1-3
clone_size: .
v_call: TRBV6-6
cdr3_aa: CASRGGNLWNTIYF
cdr3_nt: TGTGCCAGCAGAGGCGGTAATCTCTGGAACACCATATATTTT

d_call: .
j_call: TRBJ2-3
clone_size: few
v_call: TRBV9
cdr3_aa: CASSPPSRDTQYF
cdr3_nt: TGTGCCAGCAGCCCCCCCTCCCGTGATACGCAGTATTTT

d_call: TRBD1
j_call: TRBJ2-5
clone_size: .
v_call: TRBV7-9
cdr3_aa: CASSSRQGPETQYF
cdr3_nt: TGTGCCAGCAGCTCCCGACAGGGACCAGAGACCCAGTACTTC

d_call: .
j_call: TRBJ2-3
clone_size: .
v_call: TRBV5-4
cdr3_aa: CASSFGGQRTDTQYF
cdr3_nt: TGTGCCAGCAGCTTTGGGGGACAACGCACAGATACGCAGTATTTT

d_call: TRBD2
j_call: TRBJ2-3
clone_size: once
v_call: TRBV13
cdr3_aa: CASSTLAGDFGADTQYF
cdr3_nt: TGTGCCAGCAGCACCCTAGCGGGAGATTTCGGGGCAGATACGCAGTATTTT

d_call: .
j_call: TRBJ2-5
clone_size: .
v_call: TRBV6-5
cdr3_aa: CASSYSISGSQETQYF
cdr3_nt: TGTGCCAGCAGTTACTCGATCTCGGGAAGCCAAGAGACCCAGTACTTC

d_call: .
j_call: TRBJ2-7
clone_size: .
v_call: TRBV5-6
cdr3_aa: CASSLALAYEQYF
cdr3_nt: TGTGCCAGCAGCTTGGCCTTGGCTTACGAGCAGTACTTC

d_call: .
j_call: TRBJ2-1
clone_size: once
v_call: TRBV9
cdr3_aa: CASSPPGGLIEQFF
cdr3_nt: TGTGCCAGCAGCCCACCCGGCGGGCTTATTGAGCAGTTCTTC

d_call: .
j_call: TRBJ2-7
clone_size: few
v_call: TRBV7-2
cdr3_aa: CASSLKASLDEQYF
cdr3_nt: TGTGCCAGCAGCTTAAAGGCTAGTTTGGACGAGCAGTACTTC

d_call: .
j_call: TRBJ1-1
clone_size: .
v_call: TRBV18
cdr3_aa: CASSESQTLNTEAFF
cdr3_nt: TGTGCCAGCTCTGAAAGCCAGACACTGAACACTGAAGCTTTCTTT

d_call: .
j_call: TRBJ1-1
clone_size: .
v_call: TRBV6-1
cdr3_aa: CASSVTANTEAFF
cdr3_nt: TGTGCCAGCAGTGTGACAGCGAACACTGAAGCTTTCTTT

d_call: .
j_call: TRBJ2-3
clone_size: .
v_call: TRBV27
cdr3_aa: CASSLWGLGTDTQYF
cdr3_nt: TGTGCCAGCAGTTTATGGGGGCTAGGTACAGATACGCAGTATTTT

d_call: .
j_call: TRBJ1-2
clone_size: .
v_call: TRBV4-1
cdr3_aa: CASSQGPGSNYGYTF
cdr3_nt: TGCGCCAGCAGCCAAGGCCCGGGATCGAACTATGGCTACACCTTC

d_call: TRBD2
j_call: TRBJ2-1
clone_size: .
v_call: TRBV7-2
cdr3_aa: CASSIERGFNNEQFF
cdr3_nt: TGTGCCAGCAGCATTGAGCGGGGATTCAACAATGAGCAGTTCTTC